The 22 T cell receptor beta chains below come from one sample, sequenced in a study of somatic mutations in cytotoxic T cells in rheumatoid arthritis (dated 2017 in TCRdb). The library relied on the immunoSEQ multiplex PCR assay. TCRdb holds this immuneACCESS table with in-frame rearrangements only. Some clones are missing; in checked studies, unresolved V genes explain under half, and the rest has no known cause. This sample is represented by about 25,000 clones; around 76% of them were singletons. Approximately 5.1% of the sample belongs to the ten largest clones. What was sequenced was CD8+ T cells sorted from blood. Source of these receptors: a man over 45 in good health.

V is TRBV2 and J is TRBJ2-7; unclear D gene. The CDR3 is made up of 15 amino acids. Per the germline V gene, CDR1 is SNHLY and CDR2 is FYNNEI. Trimming took 6 bases from V and 0 from J, leaving 15 bases between them. This CDR3 is CASSQAGEASYEQYF. The CDR3 DNA is TGTGCCAGCAGCCAAGCTGGGGAAGCCTCCTACGAGCAGTACTTC.

This clone occurred a few times. This same CDR3 is encoded by further DNA sequences in the sample. This rearrangement joins TRBV10-2 to TRBJ2-1, with unresolved D. Trimming pared 0 bases from V and 7 bases from J, leaving 1 base between. The CDR3 length is 11 residues. Germline CDR1 reads WSHSY; CDR2 reads SAAADI. CDR3 bases: TGCGCCAGCAGTGAGTCGAATGAGCAGTTCTTC. This translates into CASSESNEQFF.

This clone was picked up a small number of times. This chain joins TRBV9 and TRBJ1-1; 7 nucleotides agree with TRBD1. CDR3 length: 14 amino acids. Germline V CDR1 and CDR2: SGDLS, YYNGEE. The trim removed 4 bases at V and 0 bases at J, leaving 3 bases unmatched. DNA for the CDR3: TGTGCCAGCAGCACGACAGGGATGAACACTGAAGCTTTCTTT. Protein: CASSTTGMNTEAFF.

The chain's CDR3 is CASNYGVMNTGELFF. The CDR3 DNA follows: TGTGCCAGCAATTACGGAGTCATGAACACCGGGGAGCTGTTTTTT. This chain connects TRBV9 to TRBJ2-2; D is undetermined. The CDR3 has 15 residues. From germline, CDR1 is SGDLS and CDR2 YYNGEE. V lost 6 bases and J 1 base, leaving 13 bases between the germline ends.

The chain has TRBV14 and TRBJ1-1, with TRBD1 identical over 8 bases. V shed 3 bases and J 0 bases; nucleotides not matched to a gene: 9. The length of the CDR3 is 17 residues. Looked up from germline, CDR1 is SGHDN and CDR2 is FVKESK. CDR3 sequence (DNA): TGTGCCAGCAGCCACTTCGGGACAGGAGCTTTGAACACTGAAGCTTTCTTT. Translated: CASSHFGTGALNTEAFF. Variable domain in full (rest from reference TRBV14 and TRBJ1-1): EAGVTQFPSHSVIEKGQTVTLRCDPISGHDNLYWYRRVMGKEIKFLLHFVKESKQDESGMPNNRFLAERTGGTYSTLKVQPAELEDSGVYFCASSHFGTGALNTEAFFGQGTRLTVV.

The chain combines TRBV25-1 with TRBJ1-6; D is undetermined. Per the germline V gene, CDR1 is MGHDK and CDR2 is SYGVNS. The length of the CDR3 is 12 residues. V was pared by 2 bases and J by 8 bases, with 4 bases between. CDR3 nucleotide sequence: TGTGCCAGCAGTGAACGCTATTCACCCCTCCACTTT. It encodes CASSERYSPLHF.

This clone occurred a few times. J is TRBJ1-5 and V is TRBV4-1, with 10 bases lining up with TRBD1. With V trimmed by 5 bases and J by 8 bases, 9 bases remained unmatched. This CDR3 has 15 amino acids. Looked up from germline, CDR1 is MGHRA and CDR2 is YSYEKL. This chain's CDR3 is CASSFRTGGEKPQHF. DNA of the CDR3: TGCGCCAGCAGCTTCCGGACAGGGGGTGAAAAGCCCCAGCATTTT.

This clone was detected a few times. J is TRBJ1-2 and V is TRBV1. TRBV1 is designated a pseudogene. The CDR3 has 14 residues. DNA for the CDR3: TGCACCAGCAGCCGGTGTCCTTTTAACTATGGCTACACCTTC. Translating gives CTSSRCPFNYGYTF.

The table lists this clone with a count of one. This chain uses TRBV11-3 with TRBJ2-7, with 8 bases identical to TRBD1. Unmatched junction bases numbered 4, after V lost 0 bases and J lost 3 bases. The CDR3 totals 15 residues. Germline lookup yields CDR1 SGHNT and CDR2 YENEEA. Here the CDR3 reads CASSLDPGTGYEQYF. The CDR3 nucleotides are TGTGCCAGCAGCTTAGACCCCGGGACAGGCTACGAGCAGTACTTC.

CDR3 sequence reads: CASSLYSGRGAYNEQFF. The CDR3, as DNA: TGTGCCAGCAGTCTATATAGCGGGAGAGGGGCCTACAATGAGCAGTTCTTC. The chain is built from TRBV27 and TRBJ2-1; 9 nucleotides line up with TRBD2. CDR1 and CDR2 (germline): MNHEY, SMNVEV (reference sequence). The CDR3 runs 17 residues. Losses at the gene ends were 5 bases for V and 2 bases for J; bases not matched to a gene: 10.

This clone was found a few times. This chain joins TRBV19 and TRBJ1-5; the match to TRBD1 covers 8 bases. Germline V gives CDR1 LNHDA, CDR2 SQIVND (reference sequence). The CDR3 runs 15 residues. J lost 6 bases, V lost 6 bases, and 10 bases had no gene match. The CDR3 DNA is TGTGCCAGTAGCAAATCCCAGGGGGCCGGTCAGCCCCAGCATTTT. Amino acids: CASSKSQGAGQPQHF.

This chain's CDR3 is CASSWDRGIGTEAFF. The CDR3 DNA reads TGTGCCAGCAGCTGGGACAGGGGTATAGGCACTGAAGCTTTCTTT. The chain recombines TRBV6-6 with TRBJ1-1; 10 bases match TRBD1. The ends lost 6 bases at V and 4 bases at J; junction bases unmatched: 8. This CDR3 spans 15 amino acids. Germline loops: CDR1 MNHNY, CDR2 SVGAGI (reference sequence).

The chain combines TRBV7-9 with TRBJ1-1; 7 bases line up with TRBD1. The CDR3 is made up of 15 amino acids. Trimming at V came to 1 base and at J to 4 bases, leaving 6 bases not matched to a gene. Germline V gives CDR1 SEHNR, CDR2 FQNEAQ (reference sequence). The CDR3 nucleotides are TGTGCCAGCAGCTTAGTTTTACAGGGGTTCACTGAAGCTTTCTTT. Its translation is CASSLVLQGFTEAFF. The complete variable domain, with remaining parts taken from reference TRBV7-9 and TRBJ1-1, reads DTGVSQNPRHKITKRGQNVTFRCDPISEHNRLYWYRQTLGQGPEFLTYFQNEAQLEKSRLLSDRFSAERPKGSFSTLEIQRTEQGDSAMYLCASSLVLQGFTEAFFGQGTRLTVV.

The J gene is TRBJ2-2, the V gene TRBV7-9, with 9 nucleotides matching TRBD1. Germline V CDR1 and CDR2: SEHNR, FQNEAQ (reference sequence). The CDR3 is 15 residues long. Trimming took 5 bases from V and 5 from J; bases not matched to a gene: 6. The CDR3: CASSPWDRVTGELFF. The CDR3 region has the DNA TGTGCCAGCAGCCCTTGGGACAGGGTGACCGGGGAGCTGTTTTTT.

The chain uses TRBV6-1 and TRBJ2-3; D not resolved. CDR1 is MNHNS, CDR2 SASEGT, per germline. This CDR3 contains 13 residues. Trimming took 5 bases from V and 9 from J, leaving 15 bases between them. In DNA form, the CDR3 reads TGTGCCAGCAGTAAGCCATCAGGTGGGACGCAGTATTTT. Protein: CASSKPSGGTQYF.

This chain uses TRBV27 with TRBJ1-6; a possible D gene is TRBD1 (6 bases). Germline values: CDR1 MNHEY, CDR2 SMNVEV (reference sequence). CDR3 length: 14 amino acids. The V end lost 6 bases, the J end lost 7 bases, and 13 bases lay between the germline ends. The CDR3 nucleotides read TGTGCCAGCAGCCTTAGCAGGGGAAATTCACCCCTCCACTTT. Protein sequence: CASSLSRGNSPLHF.

V and J are TRBV6-5 and TRBJ1-1; D may be TRBD1 (6 bases). The CDR3 is made up of 14 amino acids. Germline-derived CDR1 and CDR2 are MNHEY and SVGAGI. V lost 0 bases and J 4 bases, leaving 9 bases between the germline ends. The CDR3 loop reads CASSYSGGGTEAFF. As DNA, the CDR3 is TGTGCCAGCAGTTACTCTGGGGGCGGCACTGAAGCTTTCTTT.

The chain carries TRBV6-1 and TRBJ2-7; TRBD1 matches 7 bases. Trimming took 2 bases from V and 1 from J; bases not matched to a gene: 8. The CDR3 extends over 16 amino acids. Per the germline V gene, CDR1 is MNHNS and CDR2 is SASEGT. For the CDR3, the DNA is TGTGCCAGCAGTGAAAGGGACAGCCGGAGTTCCTACGAGCAGTACTTC. As protein: CASSERDSRSSYEQYF.

The chain employs TRBV10-2 and TRBJ2-2, with 8 nucleotides matching TRBD2. CDR3 length: 15 residues. V shed 5 bases and J 3 bases; nucleotides not matched to a gene: 5. Germline V gives CDR1 WSHSY, CDR2 SAAADI. The CDR3 nucleotides are TGCGCCAGCAGTTATAATAGCGGGGACACCGGGGAGCTGTTTTTT. Translated, it gives CASSYNSGDTGELFF.

This chain uses TRBV4-1 with TRBJ2-7; TRBD2 agrees at 7 bases. The CDR3 is 14 residues long. The ends lost 1 base at V and 2 bases at J; junction bases unmatched: 2. In germline, CDR1 is MGHRA, CDR2 YSYEKL. DNA of the CDR3: TGCGCCAGCAGCCAAGCTAGCGGTACCTACGAGCAGTACTTC. It is translated as CASSQASGTYEQYF.

Remarks on this clone: A much larger clone differs by one base, so this may be a read error. The chain employs TRBV7-8 and TRBJ2-7; D ambiguous. The CDR3 is 12 residues long. Trimming cost V 5 bases and J 2 bases, with 7 bases left between them. Germline V lookup: CDR1 SGHVS, CDR2 FQNEAQ. The CDR3 DNA reads as TGTGCCAGCAGCCCCCCCACCTACGAGCAGTACTTC. Translated, it gives CASSPPTYEQYF. The whole variable domain, remainder taken from reference TRBV7-8 and TRBJ2-7, is GAGVSQSPRYKVAKRGQDVALRCDPISGHVSLFWYQQALGQGPEFLTYFQNEAQLDKSGLPSDRFFAERPEGSVSTLKIQRTQQEDSAVYLCASSPPTYEQYFGPGTRLTVT.

The rearrangement uses TRBV13 and TRBJ1-1; unclear D gene. V was clipped by 5 bases and J by 0 bases, with 7 bases between them. This CDR3 is 13 amino acids long. From germline, CDR1 is PRHDT and CDR2 FYEKMQ (reference sequence). For the CDR3, the DNA is TGTGCCAGCAGCGCCGGGATGAACACTGAAGCTTTCTTT. Translating gives CASSAGMNTEAFF.